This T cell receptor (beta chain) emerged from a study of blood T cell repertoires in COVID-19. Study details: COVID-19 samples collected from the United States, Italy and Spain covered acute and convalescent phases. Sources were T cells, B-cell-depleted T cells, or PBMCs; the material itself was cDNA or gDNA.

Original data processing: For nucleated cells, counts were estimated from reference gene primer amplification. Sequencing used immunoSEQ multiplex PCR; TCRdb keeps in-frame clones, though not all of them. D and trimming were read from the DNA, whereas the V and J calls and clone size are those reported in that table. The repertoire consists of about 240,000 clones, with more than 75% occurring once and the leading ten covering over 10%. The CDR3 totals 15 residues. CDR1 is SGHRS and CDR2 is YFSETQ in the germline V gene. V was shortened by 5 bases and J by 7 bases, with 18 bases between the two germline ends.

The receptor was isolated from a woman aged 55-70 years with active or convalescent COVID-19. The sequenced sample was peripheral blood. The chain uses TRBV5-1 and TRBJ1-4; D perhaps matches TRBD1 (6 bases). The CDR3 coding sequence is TGCGCCAGCAGACCCCTGGACCAACAGGGTGAAAAACTGTTTTTT. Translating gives CASRPLDQQGEKLFF. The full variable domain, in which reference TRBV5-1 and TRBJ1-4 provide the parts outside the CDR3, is KAGVTQTPRYLIKTRGQQVTLSCSPISGHRSVSWYQQTPGQGLQFLFEYFSETQRNKGNFPGRFSGRQFSNSRSEMNVSTLELGDSALYLCASRPLDQQGEKLFFGSGTQLSVL.